This T cell receptor beta chain appears in the sequencing data of a study of Ad26.COV2.S vaccination and SARS-CoV-2 variants. As for treatment: 19 received Ad26.COV2.S at low or high dose, single or two shots; 5 received placebo; per-sample allocation not given. The investigators took samples on day 63 after the first vaccine or placebo injection. The CDR3 loop spans 15 amino acids. The germline V gene encodes CDR1 MGHDK and CDR2 SYGVNS. The J segment lost 4 bases and the V segment lost 3 bases, leaving 7 bases of the junction unmatched. The protocol was immunoSEQ multiplex PCR, while the TCRdb copy is restricted to in-frame clones and leaves out a portion. The sample includes around 270,000 clones, approximately 88% of them seen just once.

This rearrangement joins TRBV25-1 to TRBJ1-1; 8 nucleotides line up with TRBD1. The TCR sequence derives from a person between 18 and 59 years old who received the Ad26.COV2.S COVID-19 vaccine or a placebo. The sample here was peripheral blood, taken in a trial of Ad26.COV2.S vaccine versus placebo. CDR3 sequence: CASSDPGQGSTEAFF. The DNA for the CDR3 is TGTGCCAGCAGTGACCCCGGACAGGGCAGCACTGAAGCTTTCTTT.